Below, 7 T cell receptor beta chains from the same sample are listed, as sequenced in a study of beta chain features in type 1 diabetes. As every portion of the isolated RNA was reverse transcribed, the sequencing read expressed TCRB transcripts. Produced via immunoSEQ multiplex PCR; TCRdb's table is partial and in-frame only. The data show 300,000 or so clones, with roughly 8% seen just once and approximately 0.44% held by the top ten. Sequenced material: central memory CD4+ T cells from blood. The receptors stem from a woman between 18 and 29 years old in good health.

The chain couples TRBV6-1 to TRBJ2-2; D may be TRBD1 (6 bases). Germline CDR1 reads MNHNS; CDR2 reads SASEGT. The CDR3 contains 15 residues. Trimming took 2 bases from V and 1 from J, leaving 8 bases between them. Written as DNA, the CDR3 is TGTGCCAGCAGTGAAAGGGACAAGAACACCGGGGAGCTGTTTTTT. Its protein product is CASSERDKNTGELFF.

V and J are TRBV4-2 and TRBJ2-6, with TRBD2 matching over 12 bases. The germline V gene encodes CDR1 LGHNA and CDR2 YNFKEQ. J was trimmed by 2 bases and V by 0 bases; bases with no gene match: 5. CDR3 length equals 19 residues. This CDR3 reads CASSQDWLAGGPGANVLTF. The CDR3 DNA reads TGTGCCAGCAGCCAAGACTGGCTAGCGGGAGGGCCTGGGGCCAACGTCCTGACTTTC.

This clone has only a few counts. The chain carries TRBV28 and TRBJ2-7; 12 bases fit TRBD2. Germline V gene data show CDR1 as MDHEN and CDR2 as SYDVKM. The length of the CDR3 is 15 residues. Unmatched junction bases numbered 2, after V lost 3 bases and J lost 2 bases. This CDR3 reads CASSFLAGGAYEQYF. In DNA, the CDR3 is TGTGCCAGCAGTTTTCTAGCGGGAGGGGCCTACGAGCAGTACTTC.

V usage is TRBV6-1 and J usage is TRBJ2-3, with 7 positions matching TRBD1. Germline lookup yields CDR1 MNHNS and CDR2 SASEGT. This CDR3 spans 15 amino acids. V lost 3 bases, J lost 2 bases, and 5 bases stayed unmatched. This CDR3 reads CASSDRQGSTDTQYF. CDR3 coding DNA: TGTGCCAGCAGTGACCGACAGGGCTCCACAGATACGCAGTATTTT.

This chain joins TRBV28 and TRBJ1-2, with a tentative D call TRBD1 (5 bases). V was cut by 8 bases and J by 1 base, with 14 bases left in between. The CDR3 covers 14 residues. CDR1 and CDR2 from the germline V gene are MDHEN and SYDVKM. The CDR3 protein is CASVQGTVNYGYTF. CDR3 nucleotide sequence: TGTGCCAGCGTACAAGGGACGGTTAACTATGGCTACACCTTC.

This clone was seen more than once but under ten times. The genes are TRBV18 and TRBJ1-4; D is perhaps TRBD1 (5 bases). Trimming took 0 bases from V and 8 from J, leaving 16 bases between them. The length of the CDR3 is 16 residues. Looked up from germline, CDR1 is KGHSH and CDR2 is LQKENI. The CDR3 nucleotides read TGTGCCAGCTCACCACCGTCTCAGGGTGGAGGCGAAAAACTGTTTTTT. Protein: CASSPPSQGGGEKLFF.

This clone appeared a few times. This rearrangement joins TRBV7-2 to TRBJ2-1; 10 nucleotides line up with TRBD1. J gave up 7 bases and V 5 bases, and 5 bases lay outside the gene matches. CDR1 is SGHTA and CDR2 is FQGNSA in the germline V gene. The CDR3 is 14 residues long. In DNA, the CDR3 is TGTGCCAGCAGCCGAGACAGGGGGCCTAATGAGCAGTTCTTC. This sequence encodes CASSRDRGPNEQFF.